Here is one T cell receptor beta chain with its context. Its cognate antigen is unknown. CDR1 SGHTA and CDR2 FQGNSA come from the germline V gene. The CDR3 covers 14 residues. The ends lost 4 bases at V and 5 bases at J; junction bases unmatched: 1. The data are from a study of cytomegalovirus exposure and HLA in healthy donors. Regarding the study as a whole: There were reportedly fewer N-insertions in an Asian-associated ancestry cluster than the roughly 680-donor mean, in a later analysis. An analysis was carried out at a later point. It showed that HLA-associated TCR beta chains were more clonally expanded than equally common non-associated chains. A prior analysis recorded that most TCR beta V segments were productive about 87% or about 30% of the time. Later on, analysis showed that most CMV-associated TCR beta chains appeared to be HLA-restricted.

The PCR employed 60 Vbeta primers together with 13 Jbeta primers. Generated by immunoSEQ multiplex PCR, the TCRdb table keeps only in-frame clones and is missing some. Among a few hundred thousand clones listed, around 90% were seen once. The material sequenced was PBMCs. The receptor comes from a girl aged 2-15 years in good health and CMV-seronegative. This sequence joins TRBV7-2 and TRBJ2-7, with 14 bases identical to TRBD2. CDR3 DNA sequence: TGTGCCAGCAGCTGGGGACTAGCGGGAGACGAGCAGTACTTC. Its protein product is CASSWGLAGDEQYF.